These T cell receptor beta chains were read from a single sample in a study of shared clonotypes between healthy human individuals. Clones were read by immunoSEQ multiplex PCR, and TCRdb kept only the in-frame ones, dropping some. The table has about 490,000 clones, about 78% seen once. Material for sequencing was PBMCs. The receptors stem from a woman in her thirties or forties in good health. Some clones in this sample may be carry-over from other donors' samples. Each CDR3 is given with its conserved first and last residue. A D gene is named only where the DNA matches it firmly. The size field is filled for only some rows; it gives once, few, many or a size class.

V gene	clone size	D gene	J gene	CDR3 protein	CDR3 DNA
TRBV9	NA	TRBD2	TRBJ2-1	CASSVVASGYNEQFF	TGTGCCAGCAGCGTAGTGGCTAGCGGCTACAATGAGCAGTTCTTC
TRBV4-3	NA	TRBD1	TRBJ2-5	CASSQDLKGGRETQYF	TGCGCCAGCAGCCAAGATCTTAAAGGGGGCCGAGAGACCCAGTACTTC
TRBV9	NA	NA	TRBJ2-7	CASSVKEDSSYEQYF	TGTGCCAGCAGCGTTAAAGAGGACAGCTCCTACGAGCAGTACTTC
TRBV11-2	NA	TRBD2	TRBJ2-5	CASSSRTSGIETQYF	TGTGCCAGCAGCTCTCGGACTAGCGGTATAGAGACCCAGTACTTC
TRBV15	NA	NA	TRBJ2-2	CATSKGQSNTGELFF	TGTGCCACCAGCAAGGGGCAGTCGAACACCGGGGAGCTGTTTTTT
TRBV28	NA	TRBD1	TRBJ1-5	CASSRDRGYSNQPQHF	TGTGCCAGCAGTCGGGACAGGGGTTATAGCAATCAGCCCCAGCATTTT
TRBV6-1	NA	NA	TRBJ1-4	CASIPGGEEKLFF	TGTGCCAGCATCCCCGGGGGGGAGGAAAAACTGTTTTTT
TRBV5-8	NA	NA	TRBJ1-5	CASSLDGGTQHF	TGTGCCAGCAGCTTGGATGGCGGGACCCAGCATTTT
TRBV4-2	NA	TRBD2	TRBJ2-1	CASSQEEGAGVFNEQFF	TGTGCCAGCAGCCAAGAAGAGGGAGCGGGAGTTTTCAATGAGCAGTTCTTC
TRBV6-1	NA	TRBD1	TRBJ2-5	CASSEEGRGTLGTQYF	TGTGCCAGCAGTGAAGAGGGCAGGGGGACCCTCGGGACCCAGTACTTC
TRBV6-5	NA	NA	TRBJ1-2	CASITPGGVGGYTF	TGTGCCAGCATCACGCCCGGAGGGGTTGGTGGCTACACCTTC
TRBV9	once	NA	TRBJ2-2	CASTLEGEGNTGELFF	TGTGCCAGCACCCTCGAGGGGGAGGGGAACACCGGGGAGCTGTTTTTT
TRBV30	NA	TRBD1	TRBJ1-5	CAWSSGTGVFQPQHF	TGTGCCTGGAGTTCGGGGACAGGGGTTTTTCAGCCCCAGCATTTT
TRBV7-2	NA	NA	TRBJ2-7	CASSLYSYEQYF	TGTGCCAGCAGCTTATACAGCTACGAGCAGTACTTC
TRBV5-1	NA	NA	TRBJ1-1	CASSLGQTITEAFF	TGCGCCAGCAGCTTGGGGCAGACAATCACTGAAGCTTTCTTT
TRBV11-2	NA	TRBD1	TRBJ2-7	CASSPRRTGDRGEQYF	TGTGCCAGCAGCCCAAGGCGGACAGGGGACCGGGGCGAGCAGTACTTC
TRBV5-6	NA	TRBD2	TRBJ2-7	CASSSSQGAGGPRGQYF	TGTGCCAGCAGCTCGTCACAAGGGGCGGGAGGCCCCCGTGGGCAGTACTTC
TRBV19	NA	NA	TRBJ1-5	CASNPHRARNQPQHF	TGTGCCAGTAACCCTCACAGGGCCCGCAATCAGCCCCAGCATTTT
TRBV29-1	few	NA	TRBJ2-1	CSVVRGDSYNEQFF	TGCAGCGTGGTCCGAGGGGACTCCTACAATGAGCAGTTCTTC
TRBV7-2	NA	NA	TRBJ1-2	CASSLAGQFGYTF	TGTGCCAGCAGCTTAGCCGGACAGTTTGGCTACACCTTC
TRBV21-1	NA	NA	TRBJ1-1	CASSKYPLDNWGNTEAFF	TGTGCCAGCAGCAAATACCCTCTCGACAATTGGGGGAACACTGAAGCTTTCTTT
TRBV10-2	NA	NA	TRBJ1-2	CASSDSRFSRAGYTF	TGCGCCAGCAGTGACTCACGATTCTCTCGGGCTGGCTACACCTTC